This T cell receptor beta chain comes out of a study of blood T cell repertoires in COVID-19. Study summary: COVID-19 samples from acute and convalescent phases originated in the United States, Italy and Spain. PBMCs, B-cell-depleted T cells, or T cells were the source of the cDNA or gDNA that made up the material.

Per the original methods: Reference gene primer amplification gave estimated nucleated cell counts. Clones were read by immunoSEQ multiplex PCR, and TCRdb kept only the in-frame ones, dropping some. Clonal size and the V and J genes are those of that table, whereas D and trimming came from the DNA. The table shows about 39,000 clones, with roughly 78% occurring only once. In germline, CDR1 is SNHLY, CDR2 FYNNEI. The CDR3 contains 20 residues. The V segment lost 9 bases and the J segment 6 bases; nucleotides outside the gene matches: 27. The V and J genes are TRBV2 and TRBJ2-1, with 9 bases aligning to TRBD1. The TCR was taken from a man in his 70s with acute or convalescent COVID-19. The material sequenced was peripheral blood. CDR3 nucleotides: TGTGCCAGTTCCGGGACAGGGTCCTTCTCGTGGGAGCGGCACAGCAATGAGCAGTTCTTC. The encoded protein is CASSGTGSFSWERHSNEQFF.